This T cell receptor (beta chain) was sequenced for a study of blood T cells in healthy people across ages. Using a J-beta primer mix together with a sample-barcoded 5' primer, a second PCR was run for roughly 7 to 11 cycles. TCRdb re-called the 5' RACE reads through MiXCR, storing one row per CDR3 protein. Among roughly 730,000 distinct CDR3 sequences listed, more than 55% were seen once. The germline V gene encodes CDR1 SGHDT and CDR2 YYEEEE. Between the trimmed V and J ends, which lost 3 bases and 10 bases, there was a span of 14 bases. The CDR3 is made up of 14 amino acids. The V and J genes are TRBV5-6 and TRBJ1-6; D is possibly TRBD1 (5 bases). Sequencing used blood. The clonotype comes from a man aged 35 to 55 in good health. CDR3 in DNA: TGTGCCAGCAGCTGGGACGGGGCAGGGTCACCCCTCCACTTT. Residues: CASSWDGAGSPLHF.